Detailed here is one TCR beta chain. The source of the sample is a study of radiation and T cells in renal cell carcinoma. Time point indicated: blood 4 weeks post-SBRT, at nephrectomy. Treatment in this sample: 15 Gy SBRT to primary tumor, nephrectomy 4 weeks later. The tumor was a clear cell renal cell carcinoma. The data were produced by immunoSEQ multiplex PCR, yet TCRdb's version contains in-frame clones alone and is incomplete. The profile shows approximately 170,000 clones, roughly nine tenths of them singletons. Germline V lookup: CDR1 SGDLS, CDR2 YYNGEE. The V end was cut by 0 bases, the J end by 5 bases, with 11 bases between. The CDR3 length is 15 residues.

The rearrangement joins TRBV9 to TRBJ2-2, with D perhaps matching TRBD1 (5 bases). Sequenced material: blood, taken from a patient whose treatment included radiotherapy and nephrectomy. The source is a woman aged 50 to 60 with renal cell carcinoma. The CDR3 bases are TGTGCCAGCAGCGTAGACGTCAGGGTGACCGGGGAGCTGTTTTTT. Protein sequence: CASSVDVRVTGELFF.